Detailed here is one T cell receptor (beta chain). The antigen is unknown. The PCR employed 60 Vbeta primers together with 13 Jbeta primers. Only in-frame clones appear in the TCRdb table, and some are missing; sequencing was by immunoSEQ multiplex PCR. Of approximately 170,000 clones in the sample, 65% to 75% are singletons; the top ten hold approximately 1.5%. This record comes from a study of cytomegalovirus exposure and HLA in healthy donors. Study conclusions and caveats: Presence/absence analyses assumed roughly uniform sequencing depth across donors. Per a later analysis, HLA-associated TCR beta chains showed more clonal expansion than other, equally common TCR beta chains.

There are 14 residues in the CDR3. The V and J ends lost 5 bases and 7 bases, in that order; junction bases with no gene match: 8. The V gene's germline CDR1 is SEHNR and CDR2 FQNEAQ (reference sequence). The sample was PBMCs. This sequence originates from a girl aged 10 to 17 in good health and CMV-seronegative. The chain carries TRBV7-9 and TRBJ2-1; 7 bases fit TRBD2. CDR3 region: CASSPRAGPNEQFF. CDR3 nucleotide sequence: TGTGCCAGCAGCCCCCGAGCGGGGCCGAATGAGCAGTTCTTC.